The 6 T cell receptor beta chains listed next were all sequenced from one sample in a study of technical replicates of blood from a few donors. The table came from immunoSEQ multiplex PCR; TCRdb's copy has only in-frame clones and leaves some out. This sample has 95,000 to 100,000 clones, with 90% to 97% found just once. Sequenced input: T cells isolated from PBMCs. The receptors here all came from a human donor in good health.

V gene TRBV7-6 combines with J gene TRBJ2-2; D possibly corresponds to TRBD1 (5 bases). Germline-derived CDR1 and CDR2 are SGHVS and FNYEAQ. The CDR3 length is 13 residues. V gave up 1 base and J gave up 8 bases, with 8 bases separating them. CDR3 residues: CASSLEGAGELFF. The CDR3 region has the DNA TGTGCCAGCAGCTTAGAAGGGGCGGGGGAGCTGTTTTTT.

The chain joins TRBV28 to TRBJ1-1; D unclear. From germline, CDR1 is MDHEN and CDR2 SYDVKM. Trimming took 8 bases from V and 0 from J, leaving 10 bases between them. The CDR3 runs 13 residues. CDR3 loop: CASLRGMNTEAFF. The CDR3 bases are TGTGCCAGCTTACGGGGAATGAACACTGAAGCTTTCTTT.

This sequence joins TRBV15 and TRBJ2-1; D is undetermined. The germline V gene has CDR1 LNHNV and CDR2 YYDKDF (reference sequence). This CDR3 comprises 15 residues. V was clipped by 4 bases and J by 7 bases, with 17 bases between them. The CDR3 region has the DNA TGTGCCACCAGCAACCCTATCATAGTTGATAATGAGCAGTTCTTC. Amino acid sequence: CATSNPIIVDNEQFF.

V and J are TRBV7-2 and TRBJ2-3; D unresolved. CDR1 and CDR2 from the germline V gene are SGHTA and FQGNSA. The CDR3 length is 13 residues. Trimming took off 5 bases at V and 2 bases at J, with 8 bases between the two ends. This CDR3 reads CASSPPFTDTQYF. In nucleotides, the CDR3 is TGTGCCAGCAGCCCCCCATTCACAGATACGCAGTATTTT.

The rearrangement links TRBV29-1 to TRBJ1-5; 8 bases align to TRBD1. Germline V gene lookup returns CDR1 SQVTM and CDR2 ANQGSEA. J gave up 4 bases and V 4 bases, and 3 bases lay outside the gene matches. The CDR3 sequence is 13 residues long. The CDR3 DNA follows: TGCAGCGTTGGACGGGACAGGAATCAGCCCCAGCATTTT. Its protein product is CSVGRDRNQPQHF.

The chain employs TRBV19 and TRBJ2-7; D not resolved. V lost 4 bases to trimming and J lost 5 bases, with 15 bases between them. The CDR3 length is 14 residues. CDR1 is LNHDA, CDR2 SQIVND, per germline (reference sequence). CDR3 region: CASSTYRGRNEQYF. The CDR3 bases are TGTGCCAGTAGTACCTACCGAGGAAGAAACGAGCAGTACTTC. The full variable domain, completed using reference TRBV19 and TRBJ2-7, is DGGITQSPKYLFRKEGQNVTLSCEQNLNHDAMYWYRQDPGQGLRLIYYSQIVNDFQKGDIAEGYSVSREKKESFPLTVTSAQKNPTAFYLCASSTYRGRNEQYFGPGTRLTVT.